A selection of T cell receptor beta chains follows, all from one sample in a study of radiation and T cells in renal cell carcinoma. Method: immunoSEQ multiplex PCR; TCRdb's copy keeps in-frame clones and lacks some. The sample holds about 73,000 clones, over 65% seen once. Here the sequenced sample was blood, taken from a patient whose treatment included radiotherapy and nephrectomy. These receptors all come from a woman aged 55-70 years with renal cell carcinoma. The CDR3 runs from the conserved cysteine through the conserved F or W. A D gene is named only where the DNA matches it firmly. Size values are once, few and many counts, or a class for expanded clones, and some rows have none.

>.|TRBJ2-5|TRBV7-9|.
CASSLEGPATQYF
TGTGCCAGCAGCTTAGAGGGTCCGGCGACCCAGTACTTC
>TRBD2|TRBJ2-7|TRBV27|.
CASSLIAGENEQYF
TGTGCCAGCAGTTTGATAGCGGGAGAAAACGAGCAGTACTTC
>TRBD1|TRBJ1-5|TRBV19|.
CASSISRTGGQPQHF
TGTGCCAGTAGTATCTCTAGGACAGGGGGTCAGCCCCAGCATTTT
>.|TRBJ1-2|TRBV6-1|.
CASLLAAGVNYGYTF
TGTGCCAGCTTACTCGCGGCAGGGGTCAACTATGGCTACACCTTC
>.|TRBJ1-6|TRBV6-5|.
CASSIPGSSPLHF
TGTGCCAGCAGCATCCCGGGAAGCTCACCCCTCCACTTT
>.|TRBJ1-4|TRBV6-6|.
CASQFTATNEKLFF
TGTGCCAGCCAATTCACTGCAACTAATGAAAAACTGTTTTTT
>TRBD1|TRBJ2-7|TRBV6-6|.
CASSLGAGGYEQYF
TGTGCCAGCAGTTTAGGGGCAGGGGGCTACGAGCAGTACTTC
>.|TRBJ1-5|TRBV6-6|.
CASTARMEQPQHF
TGTGCCAGCACTGCTAGGATGGAACAGCCCCAGCATTTT
>.|TRBJ1-6|TRBV7-2|.
CASSLGGTNYSPLHF
TGTGCCAGCAGCTTAGGCGGGACAAATTATTCACCCCTCCACTTT
>.|TRBJ2-1|TRBV10-3|.
CAISELQGGEQFF
TGTGCCATCAGTGAGTTACAGGGAGGTGAGCAGTTCTTC
>TRBD1|TRBJ2-3|TRBV5-6|.
CASSLSQGVSDTQYF
TGTGCCAGCAGCTTATCGCAGGGGGTATCAGATACGCAGTATTTT
>TRBD1|TRBJ2-6|TRBV2|.
CASSTGESGANVLTF
TGTGCCAGCAGCACAGGGGAGTCTGGGGCCAACGTCCTGACTTTC
>TRBD1|TRBJ1-5|TRBV28|.
CASSPLTGVNQPQHF
TGTGCCAGCAGCCCGCTGACAGGGGTTAATCAGCCCCAGCATTTT
>.|TRBJ1-5|TRBV7-9|.
CASSLGGASNQPQHF
TGTGCCAGCAGCTTAGGGGGGGCTAGCAATCAGCCCCAGCATTTT
>TRBD1|TRBJ1-2|TRBV28|.
CASSAIRTGNYGYTF
TGTGCCAGCAGTGCCATCCGGACAGGAAACTATGGCTACACCTTC
>.|TRBJ2-7|TRBV19|.
CASSQDGNHYEQYF
TGTGCCAGTAGTCAGGATGGAAATCACTACGAGCAGTACTTC
>.|TRBJ1-1|TRBV4-1|.
CASSQDYRGEAFF
TGCGCCAGCAGCCAAGATTATAGGGGTGAAGCTTTCTTT
>.|TRBJ2-7|TRBV27|.
CASSSFSSRYSYEQYF
TGTGCCAGCAGTTCGTTTTCTAGCAGATATTCCTACGAGCAGTACTTC
>.|TRBJ2-3|TRBV9|.
CASSVYTDTQYF
TGTGCCAGCAGCGTCTACACAGATACGCAGTATTTT
>.|TRBJ2-3|TRBV9|.
CASSVLGDTQYF
TGTGCCAGCAGCGTATTAGGGGATACGCAGTATTTT
>.|TRBJ2-5|TRBV19|.
CASSIAPGLGETQYF
TGTGCCAGTAGTATAGCTCCGGGGCTAGGGGAGACCCAGTACTTC
>TRBD1|TRBJ2-1|TRBV7-3|once
CASSLQGQGFEQFF
TGTGCCAGCAGCTTACAAGGACAGGGGTTTGAGCAGTTCTTC
>.|TRBJ2-7|TRBV5-6|.
CASSLRFYEQYF
TGTGCCAGCTCCCTCCGTTTCTACGAGCAGTACTTC
>TRBD2|TRBJ2-3|TRBV7-7|.
CASSMGTSGRDTQYF
TGTGCTAGCAGCATGGGGACTAGCGGGAGAGATACGCAGTATTTT
>.|TRBJ2-7|TRBV9|.
CASTPGGVPNEQYF
TGTGCCAGCACGCCCGGGGGCGTCCCCAACGAGCAGTACTTC
>TRBD2|TRBJ2-5|TRBV5-4|.
CASSLTSGGETQYF
TGTGCCAGCAGCTTAACTAGCGGGGGAGAGACTCAGTACTTC
>.|TRBJ2-7|TRBV6-1|.
CASSEYRGSYEQYF
TGTGCCAGCAGTGAATATAGGGGCTCCTACGAGCAGTACTTC
>TRBD2|TRBJ2-1|TRBV2|.
CASSEGTSGGAAYNEQFF
TGTGCCAGCAGTGAAGGCACTAGCGGGGGGGCCGCCTACAATGAGCAGTTCTTC
>.|TRBJ2-1|TRBV18|.
CASSPYTGSYNEQFF
TGTGCCAGCTCACCATATACCGGGTCCTACAATGAGCAGTTCTTC
>.|TRBJ1-2|TRBV2|.
CASRVGNNYGYTF
TGTGCCAGCAGGGTCGGGAATAACTATGGCTACACCTTC
>TRBD1|TRBJ2-5|TRBV6-6|.
CASGGTGGGEQYF
TGTGCCAGCGGAGGGACAGGGGGCGGAGAGCAGTACTTC
>.|TRBJ1-1|TRBV4-1|few
CASSFRIGRNTEAFF
TGCGCCAGCAGCTTCCGAATAGGGAGGAACACTGAAGCTTTCTTT
>TRBD1|TRBJ1-4|TRBV19|.
CASSTRGTGEPNEKLFF
TGTGCCAGTAGTACCAGAGGGACAGGGGAGCCTAATGAAAAACTGTTTTTT